Following are 8 T cell receptor beta chains from one sample sequenced in a study of T cells in Graves' hyperthyroidism and ophthalmopathy. What was amplified from RNA transcripts were TCR beta CDR3 regions. First-round RT-PCR targeting the TCR CDR3 was performed with the HTBI primer set. TCRdb used MiXCR to reprocess the multiplex PCR reads, holding one entry per CDR3 protein. This sample has hundreds of thousands of distinct CDR3 sequences; about two fifths occur once, and the top ten carry 8% to 9%. Sample: blood. These TCRs come from a man between 18 and 35 years old with Graves' hyperthyroidism.

Ten or more counts support this clonotype. V is TRBV2 and J is TRBJ1-4, with no clear D. The germline V gene has CDR1 SNHLY and CDR2 FYNNEI. V lost 5 bases, J lost 3 bases, and 10 bases lay in between. This CDR3 has 14 amino acids. CDR3 region: CASSPLPANEKLFF. The CDR3 nucleotides are TGTGCCAGCAGTCCCCTCCCGGCTAATGAAAAACTGTTTTTT.

V and J are TRBV7-2 and TRBJ2-7; 10 bases align to TRBD1. This CDR3 has 19 amino acids. CDR1 is SGHTA, CDR2 FQGNSA, per germline. After removal of 1 base from V and 4 bases from J, the junction contained 16 bases not matched to a gene. The CDR3 DNA is TGTGCCAGCAGCTTAGGACAGGGGGCGACGTTGGGGGAAACGTACGAGCAGTACTTC. Translation gives CASSLGQGATLGETYEQYF.

The gene calls are TRBV7-8 and TRBJ2-7; D ambiguous. CDR1 and CDR2 (germline): SGHVS, FQNEAQ. The CDR3 spans 12 residues. V was cut by 3 bases and J by 6 bases, with 9 bases left in between. The CDR3 DNA reads as TGTGCCAGCAGCTTGGGTAGTTTCGAGCAGTACTTC. Translated, it gives CASSLGSFEQYF.

The sample holds one count of this clonotype. V gene TRBV10-3 combines with J gene TRBJ2-7; possibly TRBD2 for D (5 bases). V gave up 0 bases and J gave up 2 bases, with 11 bases separating them. Germline-derived CDR1 and CDR2 are ENHRY and SYGVKD. This CDR3 contains 15 residues. The CDR3 spells CAISESKGDAYEQYF. DNA of the CDR3: TGTGCCATCAGTGAGTCTAAGGGAGACGCCTACGAGCAGTACTTC.

Details on this clonotype: Being one base from a much bigger clone, this may be a read error. The chain couples TRBV11-1 to TRBJ1-1, with D perhaps TRBD1 (6 bases). The germline V and J ends were trimmed by 1 base and 3 bases, with 15 bases remaining between them. The CDR3 length is 16 residues. Germline lookup yields CDR1 SGHAT and CDR2 FQDESV (reference sequence). CDR3 sequence: CASSLEGGVGDTEAFF. CDR3 nucleotide sequence: TGTGCCAGCAGCTTAGAAGGGGGAGTCGGGGACACTGAAGCTTTCTTT.

V gene TRBV19 combines with J gene TRBJ1-1, with no clear D. V was pared by 2 bases and J by 1 base, with 8 bases between. Looked up from germline, CDR1 is LNHDA and CDR2 is SQIVND (reference sequence). The CDR3 loop spans 14 amino acids. CDR3 region: CASSIRARNTEAFF. The CDR3 DNA is TGTGCCAGTAGTATAAGGGCAAGGAACACTGAAGCTTTCTTT.

This clonotype occurred many times. The gene calls are TRBV7-9 and TRBJ1-5; TRBD1 might be the D (5 bases). This CDR3 has 14 amino acids. Trimming left V 2 bases short and J 3 bases short, with 8 bases between. Germline V gene lookup returns CDR1 SEHNR and CDR2 FQNEAQ (reference sequence). CDR3 nucleotides: TGTGCCAGCAGCTTACAGGGTGACAATCAGCCCCAGCATTTT. This encodes CASSLQGDNQPQHF.

The chain links TRBV19 to TRBJ2-7; 9 bases agree with TRBD1. J was trimmed by 2 bases and V by 5 bases; bases with no gene match: 10. Per germline, CDR1 LNHDA and CDR2 SQIVND (reference sequence). The CDR3 spans 16 residues. The CDR3 loop reads CASSAPRTGVAYEQYF. CDR3 sequence (DNA): TGTGCCAGTAGTGCCCCACGGACAGGGGTGGCCTACGAGCAGTACTTC.